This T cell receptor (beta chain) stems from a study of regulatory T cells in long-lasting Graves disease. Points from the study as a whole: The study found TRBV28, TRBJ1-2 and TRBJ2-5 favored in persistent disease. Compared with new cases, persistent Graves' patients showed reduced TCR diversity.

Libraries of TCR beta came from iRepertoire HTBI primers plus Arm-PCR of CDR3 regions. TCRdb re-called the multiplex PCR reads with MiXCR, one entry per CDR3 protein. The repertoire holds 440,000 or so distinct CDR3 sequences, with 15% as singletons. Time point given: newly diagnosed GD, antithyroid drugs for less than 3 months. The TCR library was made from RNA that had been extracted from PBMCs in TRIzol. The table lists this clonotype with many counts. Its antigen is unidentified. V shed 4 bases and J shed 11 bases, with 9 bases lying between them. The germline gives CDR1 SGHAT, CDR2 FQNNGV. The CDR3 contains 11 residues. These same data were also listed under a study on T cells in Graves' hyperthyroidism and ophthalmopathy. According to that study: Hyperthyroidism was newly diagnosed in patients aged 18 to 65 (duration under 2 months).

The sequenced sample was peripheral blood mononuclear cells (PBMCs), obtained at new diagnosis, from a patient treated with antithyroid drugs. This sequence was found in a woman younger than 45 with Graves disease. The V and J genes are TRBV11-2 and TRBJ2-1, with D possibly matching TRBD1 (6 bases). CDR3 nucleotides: TGTGCCAGCAGCTCACAGGGTCAGCAGTTCTTC. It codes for CASSSQGQQFF. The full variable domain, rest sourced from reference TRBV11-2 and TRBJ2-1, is EAGVAQSPRYKIIEKRQSVAFWCNPISGHATLYWYQQILGQGPKLLIQFQNNGVVDDSQLPKDRFSAERLKGVDSTLKIQPAKLEDSAVYLCASSSQGQQFFGPGTRLTVL.